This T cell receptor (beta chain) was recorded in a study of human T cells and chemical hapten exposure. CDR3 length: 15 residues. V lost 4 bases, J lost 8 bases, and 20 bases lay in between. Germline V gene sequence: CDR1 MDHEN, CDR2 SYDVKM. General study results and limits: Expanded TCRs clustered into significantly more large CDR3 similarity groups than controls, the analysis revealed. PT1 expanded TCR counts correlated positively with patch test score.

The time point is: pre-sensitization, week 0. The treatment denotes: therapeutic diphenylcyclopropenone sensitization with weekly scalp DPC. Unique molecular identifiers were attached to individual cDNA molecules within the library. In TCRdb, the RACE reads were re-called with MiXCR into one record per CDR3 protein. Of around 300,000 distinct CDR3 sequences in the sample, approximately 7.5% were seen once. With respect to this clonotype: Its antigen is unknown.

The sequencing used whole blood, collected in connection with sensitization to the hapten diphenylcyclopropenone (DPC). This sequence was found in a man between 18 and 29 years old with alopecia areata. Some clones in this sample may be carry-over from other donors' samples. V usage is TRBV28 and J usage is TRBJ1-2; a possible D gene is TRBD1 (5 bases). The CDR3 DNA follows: TGTGCCAGCAGTTCACCATTAGGGGCAACCGGGGGCTACACCTTC. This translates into CASSSPLGATGGYTF.